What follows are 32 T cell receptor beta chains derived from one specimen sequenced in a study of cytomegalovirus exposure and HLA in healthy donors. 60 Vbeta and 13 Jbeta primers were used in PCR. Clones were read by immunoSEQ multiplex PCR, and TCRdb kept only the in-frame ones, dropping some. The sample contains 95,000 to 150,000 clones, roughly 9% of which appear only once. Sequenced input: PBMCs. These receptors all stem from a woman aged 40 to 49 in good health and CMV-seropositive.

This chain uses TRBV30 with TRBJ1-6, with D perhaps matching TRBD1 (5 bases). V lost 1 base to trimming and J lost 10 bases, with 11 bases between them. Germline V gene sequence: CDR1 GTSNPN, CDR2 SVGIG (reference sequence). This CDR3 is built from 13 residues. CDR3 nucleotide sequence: TGTGCCTGGAGTGGGCAGGGTAGGTCACCCCTCCACTTT. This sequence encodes CAWSGQGRSPLHF.

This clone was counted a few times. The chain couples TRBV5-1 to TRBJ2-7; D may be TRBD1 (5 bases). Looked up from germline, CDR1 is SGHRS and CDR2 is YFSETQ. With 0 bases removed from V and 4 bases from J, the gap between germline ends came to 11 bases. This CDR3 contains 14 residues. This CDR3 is CASSLVSWTYEQYF. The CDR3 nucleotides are TGCGCCAGCAGCTTGGTCAGTTGGACATACGAGCAGTACTTC.

The CDR3 DNA reads as TGTGCCAGCAGCTTATTGGAGGGGGCGGTCGCCGGGGAGCTGTTTTTT. It yields the protein CASSLLEGAVAGELFF. This rearrangement joins TRBV5-6 to TRBJ2-2; D possibly corresponds to TRBD1 (7 bases). The CDR3 runs to 16 residues. V lost 2 bases to trimming and J lost 6 bases, with 17 bases between them. Germline lookup yields CDR1 SGHDT and CDR2 YYEEEE.

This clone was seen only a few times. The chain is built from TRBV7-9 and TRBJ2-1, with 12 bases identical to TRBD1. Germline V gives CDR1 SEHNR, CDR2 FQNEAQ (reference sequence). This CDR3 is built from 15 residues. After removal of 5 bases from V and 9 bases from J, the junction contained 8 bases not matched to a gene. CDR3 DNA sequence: TGTGCCAGCAGCCCCAAGGGGACAGGGGGCAGTGAGCAGTTCTTC. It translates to CASSPKGTGGSEQFF.

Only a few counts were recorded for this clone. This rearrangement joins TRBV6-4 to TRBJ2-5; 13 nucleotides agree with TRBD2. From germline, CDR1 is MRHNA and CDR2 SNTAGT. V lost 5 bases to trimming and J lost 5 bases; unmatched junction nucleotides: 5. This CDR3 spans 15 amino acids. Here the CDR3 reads CASSPGTSGAETQYF. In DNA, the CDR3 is TGTGCCAGCAGTCCCGGGACTAGCGGGGCTGAGACCCAGTACTTC.

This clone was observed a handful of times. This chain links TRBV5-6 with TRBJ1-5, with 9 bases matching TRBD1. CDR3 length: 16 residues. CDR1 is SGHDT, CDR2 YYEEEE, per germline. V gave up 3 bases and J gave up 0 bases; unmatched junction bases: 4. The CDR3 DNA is TGTGCCAGCAGCTCCGGGACAGGGTTTAGCAATCAGCCCCAGCATTTT. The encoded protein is CASSSGTGFSNQPQHF.

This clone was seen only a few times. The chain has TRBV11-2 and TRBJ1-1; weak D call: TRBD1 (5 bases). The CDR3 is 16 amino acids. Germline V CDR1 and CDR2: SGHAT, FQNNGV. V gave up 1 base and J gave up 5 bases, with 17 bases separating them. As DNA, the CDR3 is TGTGCCAGCAGCTTAGTAGGGGCAGGGATGGGGACTGAAGCTTTCTTT. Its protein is CASSLVGAGMGTEAFF.

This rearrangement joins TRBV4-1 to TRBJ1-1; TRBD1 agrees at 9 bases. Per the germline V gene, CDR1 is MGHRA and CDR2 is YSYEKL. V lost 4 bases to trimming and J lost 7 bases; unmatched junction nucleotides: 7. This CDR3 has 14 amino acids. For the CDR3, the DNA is TGCGCCAGCAGCCGTTGGACAGGGGAGGATGAAGCTTTCTTT. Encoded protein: CASSRWTGEDEAFF.

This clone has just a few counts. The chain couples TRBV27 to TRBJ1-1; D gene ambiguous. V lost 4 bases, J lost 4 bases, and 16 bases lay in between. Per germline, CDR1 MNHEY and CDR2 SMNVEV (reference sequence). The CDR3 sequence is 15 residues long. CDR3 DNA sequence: TGTGCCAGCAGTTCTCGCCATTATCACGGCACTGAAGCTTTCTTT. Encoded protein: CASSSRHYHGTEAFF.

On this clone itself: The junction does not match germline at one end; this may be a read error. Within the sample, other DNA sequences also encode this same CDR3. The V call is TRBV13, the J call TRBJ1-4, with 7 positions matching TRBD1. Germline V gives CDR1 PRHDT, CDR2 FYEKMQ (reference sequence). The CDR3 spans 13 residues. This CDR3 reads CASSLRQGEKLFF. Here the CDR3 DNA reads TGTGCCAGCAGCCTCCGACAGGGTGAAAAGCTGTTTTTT.

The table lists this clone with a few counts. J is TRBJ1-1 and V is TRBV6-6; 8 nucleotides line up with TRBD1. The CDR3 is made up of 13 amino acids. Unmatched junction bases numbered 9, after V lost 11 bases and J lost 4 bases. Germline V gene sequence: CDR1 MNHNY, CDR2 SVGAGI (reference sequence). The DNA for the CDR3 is TGTGCCGTCCAGGGGGCGCGAGGCACTGAAGCTTTCTTT. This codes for CAVQGARGTEAFF.

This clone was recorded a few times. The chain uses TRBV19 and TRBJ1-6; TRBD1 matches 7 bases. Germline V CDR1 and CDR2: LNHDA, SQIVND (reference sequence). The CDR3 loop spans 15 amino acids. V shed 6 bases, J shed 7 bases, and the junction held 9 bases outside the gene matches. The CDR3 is CASSLPGQQNSPLHF. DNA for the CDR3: TGTGCCAGTAGCTTACCGGGACAGCAGAATTCACCCCTCCACTTT.

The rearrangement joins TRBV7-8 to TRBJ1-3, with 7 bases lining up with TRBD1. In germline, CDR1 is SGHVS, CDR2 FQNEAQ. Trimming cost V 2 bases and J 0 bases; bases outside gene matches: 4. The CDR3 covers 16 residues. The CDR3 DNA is TGTGCCAGCAGCTTATCGAGGGGGCCCTCTGGAAACACCATATATTTT. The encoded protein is CASSLSRGPSGNTIYF.

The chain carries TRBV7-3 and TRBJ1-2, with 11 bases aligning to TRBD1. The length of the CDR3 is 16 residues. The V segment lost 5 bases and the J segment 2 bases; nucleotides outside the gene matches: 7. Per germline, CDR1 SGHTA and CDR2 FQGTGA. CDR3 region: CASSPQGQGANYGYTF. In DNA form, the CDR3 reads TGTGCCAGCAGCCCGCAAGGACAGGGGGCGAACTATGGCTACACCTTC.

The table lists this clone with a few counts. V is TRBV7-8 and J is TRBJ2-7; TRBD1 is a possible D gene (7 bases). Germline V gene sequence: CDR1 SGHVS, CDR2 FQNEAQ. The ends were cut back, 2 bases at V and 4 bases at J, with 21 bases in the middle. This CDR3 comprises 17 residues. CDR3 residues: CASSLRRQGSAGYEQYF. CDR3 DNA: TGTGCCAGCAGCTTACGGCGACAGGGTAGTGCGGGGTACGAGCAGTACTTC.

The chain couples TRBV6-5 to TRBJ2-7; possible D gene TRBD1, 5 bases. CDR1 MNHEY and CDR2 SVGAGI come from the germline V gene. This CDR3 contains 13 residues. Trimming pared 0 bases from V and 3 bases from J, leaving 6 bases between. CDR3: CASSYSGRYEQYF. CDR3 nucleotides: TGTGCCAGCAGTTACTCGGGGCGCTACGAGCAGTACTTC.

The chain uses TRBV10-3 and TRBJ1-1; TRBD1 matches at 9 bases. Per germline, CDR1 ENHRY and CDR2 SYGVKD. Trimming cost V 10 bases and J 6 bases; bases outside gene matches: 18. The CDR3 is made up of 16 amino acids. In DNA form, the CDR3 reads TGTGCCACCAGCCTCCGAGGGGGGGACAGGGCATCTGAAGCTTTCTTT. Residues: CATSLRGGDRASEAFF.

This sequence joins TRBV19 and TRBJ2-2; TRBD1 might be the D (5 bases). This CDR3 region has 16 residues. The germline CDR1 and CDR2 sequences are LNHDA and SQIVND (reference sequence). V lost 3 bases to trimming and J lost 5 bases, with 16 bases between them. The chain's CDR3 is CASSIVGRVVTGELFF. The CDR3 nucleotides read TGTGCCAGTAGTATCGTTGGCAGGGTAGTGACCGGGGAGCTGTTTTTT.

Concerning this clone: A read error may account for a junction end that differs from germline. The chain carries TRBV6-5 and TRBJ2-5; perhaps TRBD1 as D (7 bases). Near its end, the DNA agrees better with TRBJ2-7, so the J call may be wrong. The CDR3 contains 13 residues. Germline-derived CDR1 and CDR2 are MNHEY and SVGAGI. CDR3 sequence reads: CASTYRGGYEQYF. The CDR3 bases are TGTGCCAGCACTTACAGGGGAGGCTACGAGCAGTACTTC.

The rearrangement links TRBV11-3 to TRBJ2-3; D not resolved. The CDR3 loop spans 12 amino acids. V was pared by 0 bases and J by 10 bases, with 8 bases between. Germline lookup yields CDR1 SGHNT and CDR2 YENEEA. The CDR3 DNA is TGTGCCAGCAGCTTAGAAGAGTCTTCGCAGTATTTT. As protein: CASSLEESSQYF.

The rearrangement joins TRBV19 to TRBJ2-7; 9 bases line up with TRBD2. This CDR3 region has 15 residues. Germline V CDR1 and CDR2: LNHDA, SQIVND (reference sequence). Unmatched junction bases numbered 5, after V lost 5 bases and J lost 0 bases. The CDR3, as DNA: TGTGCCAGTAGTGGACAGACTAGCGGCTCCTACGAGCAGTACTTC. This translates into CASSGQTSGSYEQYF. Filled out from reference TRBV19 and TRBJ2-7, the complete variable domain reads DGGITQSPKYLFRKEGQNVTLSCEQNLNHDAMYWYRQDPGQGLRLIYYSQIVNDFQKGDIAEGYSVSREKKESFPLTVTSAQKNPTAFYLCASSGQTSGSYEQYFGPGTRLTVT.

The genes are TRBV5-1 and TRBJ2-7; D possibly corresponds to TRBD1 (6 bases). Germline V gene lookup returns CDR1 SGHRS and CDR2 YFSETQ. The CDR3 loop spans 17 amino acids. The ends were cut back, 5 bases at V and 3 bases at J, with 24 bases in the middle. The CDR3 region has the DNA TGCGCCAGCAGGGGGAGCAACAGGGAAGTGGGTATCTACGAGCAGTACTTC. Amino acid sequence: CASRGSNREVGIYEQYF. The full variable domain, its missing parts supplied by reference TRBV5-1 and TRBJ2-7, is KAGVTQTPRYLIKTRGQQVTLSCSPISGHRSVSWYQQTPGQGLQFLFEYFSETQRNKGNFPGRFSGRQFSNSRSEMNVSTLELGDSALYLCASRGSNREVGIYEQYFGPGTRLTVT.

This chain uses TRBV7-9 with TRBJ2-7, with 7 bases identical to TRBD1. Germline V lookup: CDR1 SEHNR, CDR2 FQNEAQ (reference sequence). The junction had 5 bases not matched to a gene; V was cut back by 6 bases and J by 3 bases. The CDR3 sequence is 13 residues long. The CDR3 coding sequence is TGTGCCAGCAGTCGAGACAGGGACTACGAGCAGTACTTC. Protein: CASSRDRDYEQYF.

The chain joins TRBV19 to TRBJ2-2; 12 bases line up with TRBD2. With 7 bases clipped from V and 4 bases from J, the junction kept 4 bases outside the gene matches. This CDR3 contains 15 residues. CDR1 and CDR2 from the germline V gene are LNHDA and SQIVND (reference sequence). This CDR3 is CASTGTSGFTGELFF. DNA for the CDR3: TGTGCCAGTACCGGGACTAGCGGGTTCACCGGGGAGCTGTTTTTT.

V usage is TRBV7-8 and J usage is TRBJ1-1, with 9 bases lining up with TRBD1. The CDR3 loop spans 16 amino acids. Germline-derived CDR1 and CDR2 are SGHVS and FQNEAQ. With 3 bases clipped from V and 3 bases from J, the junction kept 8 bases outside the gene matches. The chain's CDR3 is CASSFNRGLVYTEAFF. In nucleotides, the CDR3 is TGTGCCAGCAGCTTCAACAGGGGGCTTGTCTACACTGAAGCTTTCTTT. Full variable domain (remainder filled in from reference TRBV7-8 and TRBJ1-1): GAGVSQSPRYKVAKRGQDVALRCDPISGHVSLFWYQQALGQGPEFLTYFQNEAQLDKSGLPSDRFFAERPEGSVSTLKIQRTQQEDSAVYLCASSFNRGLVYTEAFFGQGTRLTVV.

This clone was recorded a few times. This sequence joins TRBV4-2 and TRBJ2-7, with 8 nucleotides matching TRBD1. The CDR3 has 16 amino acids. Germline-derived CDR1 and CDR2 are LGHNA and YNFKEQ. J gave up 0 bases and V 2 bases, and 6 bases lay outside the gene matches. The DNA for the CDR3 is TGTGCCAGCAGCCAAATCGACAGGGGCCACTCCTACGAGCAGTACTTC. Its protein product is CASSQIDRGHSYEQYF.

The CDR3, as DNA: TGTGCCAGCAGCGTAGCTACAGTAGGGACAGCTTATGGCTACACCTTC. Its protein product is CASSVATVGTAYGYTF. The chain links TRBV9 to TRBJ1-2; 7 bases match TRBD1. The CDR3 spans 16 residues. V lost 0 bases and J lost 5; bases outside the gene matches: 10. Per germline, CDR1 SGDLS and CDR2 YYNGEE.

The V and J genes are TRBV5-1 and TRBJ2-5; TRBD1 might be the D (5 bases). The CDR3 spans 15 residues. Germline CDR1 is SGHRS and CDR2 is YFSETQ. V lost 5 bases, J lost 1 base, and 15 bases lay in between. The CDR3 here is CASSQDNGSQETQYF. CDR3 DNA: TGCGCCAGCAGTCAGGACAACGGGTCCCAAGAGACCCAGTACTTC.

The CDR3 region is CASSVSVSNYGYTF. CDR3 sequence (DNA): TGTGCCAGCAGCGTGTCCGTTTCTAACTATGGCTACACCTTC. The J gene is TRBJ1-2, the V gene TRBV9; D is uncertain. Germline loops: CDR1 SGDLS, CDR2 YYNGEE. The CDR3 covers 14 residues. With 2 bases removed from V and 0 bases from J, the gap between germline ends came to 8 bases.

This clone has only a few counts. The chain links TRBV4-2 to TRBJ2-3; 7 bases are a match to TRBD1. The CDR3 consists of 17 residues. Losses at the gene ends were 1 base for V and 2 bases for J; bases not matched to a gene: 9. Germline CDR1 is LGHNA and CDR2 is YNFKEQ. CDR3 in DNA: TGTGCCAGCAGCCAAGTTGAGGGGGCGACTACCACAGATACGCAGTATTTT. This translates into CASSQVEGATTTDTQYF.

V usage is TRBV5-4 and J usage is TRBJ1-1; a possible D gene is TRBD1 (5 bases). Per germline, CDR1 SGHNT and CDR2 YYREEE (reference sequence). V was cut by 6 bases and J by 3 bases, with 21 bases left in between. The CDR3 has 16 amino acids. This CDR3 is CASMYRTNLRDTEAFF. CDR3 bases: TGTGCCAGCATGTATAGGACGAATCTCAGGGACACTGAAGCTTTCTTT.

The CDR3 protein is CASSLDRNTEAFF. The CDR3, as DNA: TGTGCCAGCAGCTTAGACAGAAACACTGAAGCTTTCTTT. The genes are TRBV7-3 and TRBJ1-1; TRBD1 might be the D (5 bases). The CDR3 has 13 amino acids. Deletions cut 2 bases from V and 2 bases from J, with 6 bases between. Germline loops: CDR1 SGHTA, CDR2 FQGTGA. Supplemented by reference TRBV7-3 and TRBJ1-1, the full variable domain reads GAGVSQTPSNKVTEKGKYVELRCDPISGHTALYWYRQSLGQGPEFLIYFQGTGAADDSGLPNDRFFAVRPEGSVSTLKIQRTERGDSAVYLCASSLDRNTEAFFGQGTRLTVV.